A selection of T cell receptor beta chains follows, all from one sample in a study of blood T cell repertoires in COVID-19. Some clones are missing from TCRdb's copy, which holds only in-frame ones; the method was immunoSEQ multiplex PCR. The sample records around 400,000 clones, more than 75% being singletons. Sequencing input: peripheral blood. The receptor set was obtained from a woman aged 60-75 years with COVID-19, enrolled during active disease. The CDR3 runs from the conserved cysteine through the conserved F or W. The D gene is left open where the match is weak. Some rows mark clone size as missing; the rest say once, few, many or name a class of expanded clone.

v_gene	abundance	d_gene	j_gene	CDR3nt	CDR3aa
TRBV6-5	.	.	TRBJ1-1	TGTGCCAGCAGTTATAATTGGGGGGGGACTGAAGCTTTCTTT	CASSYNWGGTEAFF
TRBV9	.	TRBD2	TRBJ2-3	TGTGCCAGCAGCGTCCGAGCGGGGGGGCTTGGGACAGATACGCAGTATTTT	CASSVRAGGLGTDTQYF
TRBV5-6	.	TRBD1	TRBJ1-2	TGTGCCAGCAGCTTGGCCCCGGGACAGGGGGCTGGCTACACCTTC	CASSLAPGQGAGYTF
TRBV3-1/TRBV3-2	few	TRBD2	TRBJ2-5	TGTGCCAGCAGCCAAATAGCGGGGGGGCACCCAAGAGAGACCCAGTACTTC	CASSQIAGGHPRETQYF
TRBV5-4	.	.	TRBJ2-1	TGTGCCAGCAGCTCCCTGACTAACAACAATGAGCAGTTCTTC	CASSSLTNNNEQFF
TRBV7-9	.	.	TRBJ2-3	TGTGCCAGCAGCCGATTTGGGGACTTATCGGGCACAGATACGCAGTATTTT	CASSRFGDLSGTDTQYF
TRBV3-1/TRBV3-2	.	.	TRBJ2-1	TGTGCCAGCAGCCAATCAGGGGCCTACAATGAGCAGTTCTTC	CASSQSGAYNEQFF
TRBV5-1	.	TRBD2	TRBJ2-5	TGCGCCAGCAGCTTGGCCCCTACGGGGGGGACGCAAGAGACCCAGTACTTC	CASSLAPTGGTQETQYF
TRBV19	.	.	TRBJ2-1	TGTGCCAGTAGTATGGGCCCGAGAAACGCTAAAGATGAGCAGTTCTTC	CASSMGPRNAKDEQFF
TRBV23-1	.	.	TRBJ1-4	TGCGCCAGACCTCATCCCGGGCAGAAGGGGACAACTAATGAAAAACTGTTTTTT	CARPHPGQKGTTNEKLFF
TRBV6-6	.	TRBD1	TRBJ2-7	TGTGCCAGCATCCAGGGGGCCCTCTCCTACGAGCAGTACTTC	CASIQGALSYEQYF
TRBV20-1	few	.	TRBJ2-2	TGCAGTGCTAGTCTGCAGTCCAACACCGGGGAGCTGTTTTTT	CSASLQSNTGELFF
TRBV7-2	.	TRBD1	TRBJ2-7	TGTGCCAGCAGCTTATTAAACAGGGGTACGGGCTACGAGCAGTACTTC	CASSLLNRGTGYEQYF
TRBV6-5	.	.	TRBJ2-7	TGTGCCAGCAGCCGCGGGACTGACTATTCCTACGAGCAGTACTTC	CASSRGTDYSYEQYF
TRBV18	.	.	TRBJ2-7	TGTGCCAGCTCCCCCGGTACTTCCTACGAGCAGTACTTC	CASSPGTSYEQYF
TRBV4-1	few	.	TRBJ2-2	TGCGCCAGCAGCCAAGATGTCACCCATGGGGGCCGGGAGCTGTTTTTT	CASSQDVTHGGRELFF
TRBV6-6	.	.	TRBJ2-7	TGTGCCAGCAGTTACACCGGCTACGAGCAGTACTTC	CASSYTGYEQYF
TRBV3-1/TRBV3-2	.	.	TRBJ1-2	TGTGCCAGCAGCGACAGGACAGCAAGGTATTATGGCTACACCTTC	CASSDRTARYYGYTF
TRBV3-1/TRBV3-2	.	.	TRBJ1-3	TGTGCCAGCAGCCAAGGGAACAGGGAAGGAAACACCATATATTTT	CASSQGNREGNTIYF
TRBV9	.	TRBD1	TRBJ1-1	TGTGCCAGCAGCCCGACAGGGGTTGGCACTGAAGCTTTCTTT	CASSPTGVGTEAFF
TRBV18	.	.	TRBJ1-2	TGTGCCAGCTCGCCGAACAGGGCGAACTATGGCTACACCTTC	CASSPNRANYGYTF
TRBV5-1	.	.	TRBJ1-3	TGCGCCAGCAGCTTGGGGGGACTGAGCTCTGGAAACACCATATATTTT	CASSLGGLSSGNTIYF
TRBV7-6	.	.	TRBJ2-5	TGTGCCAGCAGCTTAAGAGAGGGAGGATGGGAGACCCAGTACTTC	CASSLREGGWETQYF
TRBV2	.	TRBD1	TRBJ2-7	TGTGCCAGCATCACGGACAGGGGCATTCCCTACGAGCAGTACTTC	CASITDRGIPYEQYF
TRBV2	.	.	TRBJ1-4	TGTGCCAGCACCCGGACGGGGGTAGAAAAACTGTTTTTT	CASTRTGVEKLFF
TRBV7-3	few	.	TRBJ1-2	TGTGCCAGCAGCGAAGAGGGTTCTGGCTACACCTTC	CASSEEGSGYTF
TRBV15	few	.	TRBJ2-1	TGTGCCACCAGGGATGGGGAGAGGTGGCTCAACAATGAGCAGTTCTTC	CATRDGERWLNNEQFF
TRBV2	few	.	TRBJ1-3	TGTGCCAGCAGTGAAGTCAGGGCTGGAAACACCATATATTTT	CASSEVRAGNTIYF
TRBV18	few	.	TRBJ2-3	TGTGCCAGCTCCCCCGGATCAGGGTTCACAGATACGCAGTATTTT	CASSPGSGFTDTQYF
TRBV6-5	.	.	TRBJ1-1	TGTGCCAGCAGTTACGCCGGGAGGGGTGAAGCTTTCTTT	CASSYAGRGEAFF
TRBV19	.	TRBD1	TRBJ1-3	TGTGCCAGTATATCGCCAGGGGGCCCTGGAAACACCATATATTTT	CASISPGGPGNTIYF
TRBV5-1	.	TRBD1	TRBJ1-4	TGCGCCAGCAGCTTGCTTGGGGGACAGGGGCGTGAAAAACTGTTTTTT	CASSLLGGQGREKLFF
TRBV2	.	.	TRBJ1-5	TGTGCCAGCAGTGAAGGGCAATATAGCAATCAGCCCCAGCATTTT	CASSEGQYSNQPQHF
TRBV6-2/TRBV6-3	.	.	TRBJ1-4	TGTGCCAGCAGTTTGATTCCCGGGACACATGAAAAACTGTTTTTT	CASSLIPGTHEKLFF
TRBV5-1	once	.	TRBJ2-7	TGCGCCAGCAGCTTGGTCACAGGGCCCTCCTACGAGCAGTACTTC	CASSLVTGPSYEQYF
TRBV9	.	.	TRBJ2-2	TGTGCCAGCAGCGTAATCGGGGATGGCGGGGAGCTGTTTTTT	CASSVIGDGGELFF
TRBV29-1	.	.	TRBJ1-1	TGCAGCGTTACTAAACAGAACACTGAAGCTTTCTTT	CSVTKQNTEAFF